These T cell receptor beta chains were read from a single sample in a study of chemoradiotherapy in HPV16-positive cancers. Clones were sequenced by immunoSEQ multiplex PCR, and TCRdb holds only the in-frame ones, with some missing. This sample has some 16,000 clones, with roughly 79% found just once. This material was collected from a patient who underwent chemoradiotherapy. The receptors here all came from a human donor with HPV-associated anogenital cancer. Both conserved end residues are part of each CDR3. D genes are given only for firm matches. Clone size is stated in some rows and not others, as once, few, many or a class when expanded.

V gene	clone size	D gene	J gene	CDR3 length	CDR3 protein	CDR3 DNA
TRBV19	NA	NA	TRBJ2-7	14	CASSIAGIRAEQYF	TGTGCCAGTAGTATAGCCGGGATAAGGGCCGAGCAGTACTTC
TRBV28	NA	TRBD2	TRBJ2-1	17	CASSLRSGLEYLNEQFF	TGTGCCAGCAGTTTAAGGTCCGGACTAGAGTACCTCAATGAGCAGTTCTTC
TRBV30	once	TRBD1	TRBJ2-1	14	CAWSGTGVANEQFF	TGTGCCTGGAGTGGGACAGGTGTGGCAAATGAGCAGTTCTTC
TRBV5-1	once	NA	TRBJ2-5	14	CASSFGYQGETQYF	TGCGCCAGCAGCTTCGGGTATCAGGGTGAGACCCAGTACTTC
TRBV9	NA	NA	TRBJ1-1	14	CASSVEHRFTEAFF	TGTGCCAGCAGCGTAGAGCACAGATTCACTGAAGCTTTCTTT
TRBV12-5	NA	TRBD1	TRBJ2-7	14	CASGWPGQAYEQYF	TGTGCTAGTGGTTGGCCGGGACAGGCCTACGAGCAGTACTTC
TRBV4-3	medium-sized	TRBD1	TRBJ1-2	15	CASSQELQGANGYTF	TGCGCCAGCAGCCAAGAGTTACAGGGGGCAAACGGCTACACCTTC
TRBV10-3	NA	NA	TRBJ2-4	15	CAISEPRTDKNIQYF	TGTGCCATCAGTGAGCCCCGGACAGATAAAAACATTCAGTACTTC
TRBV11-1	few	TRBD1	TRBJ2-2	16	CASSPTGGPNTGELFF	TGTGCCAGCAGCCCGACAGGGGGCCCGAACACCGGGGAGCTGTTTTTT
TRBV7-2	NA	NA	TRBJ2-5	14	CASSLGGRGETQYF	TGTGCCAGCAGCTTAGGGGGGCGCGGAGAGACCCAGTACTTC
TRBV18	NA	NA	TRBJ1-6	14	CASSPRQEDSPLHF	TGTGCCAGCTCACCACGACAGGAGGATTCACCCCTCCACTTT
TRBV7-2	NA	TRBD1	TRBJ2-5	15	CASSLGQGVGKTQYF	TGTGCCAGCAGCTTGGGACAGGGGGTTGGGAAGACCCAGTACTTC
TRBV28	NA	NA	TRBJ1-4	15	CASRNYRDHNEKLFF	TGTGCCAGCAGAAACTACCGGGACCATAATGAAAAACTGTTTTTT
TRBV6-5	NA	NA	TRBJ1-2	15	CASSYSNQGHYGYTF	TGTGCCAGCAGTTACTCGAATCAGGGGCACTATGGCTACACCTTC
TRBV5-8	NA	NA	TRBJ2-1	13	CASSRYGINEQFF	TGTGCCAGCAGCCGTTACGGCATCAATGAGCAGTTCTTC
TRBV5-1	NA	TRBD1	TRBJ1-2	15	CASSDGTARHYGYTF	TGCGCCAGCAGCGATGGGACAGCGAGGCACTATGGCTACACCTTC
TRBV28	few	TRBD1	TRBJ1-6	16	CASSSATGGYNSPLHF	TGTGCCAGCAGTTCGGCTACAGGGGGCTATAATTCACCCCTCCACTTT
TRBV7-2	NA	TRBD1	TRBJ2-1	15	CASSLGQGDYNEQFF	TGTGCCAGCAGCTTAGGACAGGGGGACTACAATGAGCAGTTCTTC
TRBV6-5	NA	NA	TRBJ2-5	16	CASSWARKGNQETQYF	TGTGCCAGCAGTTGGGCAAGAAAGGGGAATCAAGAGACCCAGTACTTC
TRBV7-9	NA	TRBD2	TRBJ2-5	16	CASRLSSGGYQETQYF	TGTGCCAGCAGGCTGTCTAGCGGGGGGTACCAAGAGACCCAGTACTTC
TRBV2	NA	NA	TRBJ1-2	13	CASRVEGVYGYTF	TGTGCCAGCAGGGTAGAAGGAGTATATGGCTACACCTTC
TRBV11-2	NA	TRBD2	TRBJ2-1	15	CASSLLAGKGNEQFF	TGTGCCAGCAGCCTACTAGCGGGGAAGGGCAATGAGCAGTTCTTC
TRBV6-6	NA	TRBD1	TRBJ2-7	14	CASSPGDRGRGQYF	TGTGCCAGCAGCCCCGGGGACAGGGGGCGAGGGCAGTACTTC
TRBV6-6	NA	NA	TRBJ1-2	13	CASSYPPQGGYTF	TGTGCCAGCAGTTACCCACCCCAGGGAGGCTACACCTTC
TRBV7-3	once	TRBD2	TRBJ2-1	15	CASSYLAGPYNEQFF	TGTGCCAGCAGTTACCTAGCGGGGCCATACAATGAGCAGTTCTTC
TRBV5-1	NA	NA	TRBJ2-3	13	CASRMTGTDTQYF	TGCGCCAGCAGAATGACCGGGACAGATACGCAGTATTTT
TRBV5-1	NA	TRBD2	TRBJ2-3	18	CASSMGLAGDYSTDTQYF	TGCGCCAGCAGCATGGGACTAGCGGGGGACTATTCCACAGATACGCAGTATTTT
TRBV27	NA	NA	TRBJ2-7	12	CASGSQGQEQYF	TGTGCCAGCGGGTCACAGGGCCAAGAGCAGTACTTC
TRBV4-3	NA	TRBD1	TRBJ1-2	16	CASRRRAEGAGYGYTF	TGCGCCAGCAGGAGGCGGGCGGAGGGGGCGGGCTATGGCTACACCTTC
TRBV5-1	NA	TRBD2	TRBJ2-7	13	CASRLAGGYEQYF	TGCGCCAGCAGACTAGCGGGGGGCTACGAGCAGTACTTC
TRBV29-1	NA	TRBD2	TRBJ2-1	18	CSVVPPPGLTRYYNEQFF	TGCAGCGTTGTACCCCCCCCGGGACTAACCCGCTACTACAATGAGCAGTTCTTC
TRBV4-3	NA	NA	TRBJ1-1	13	CASSQDERREAFF	TGCGCCAGCAGCCAAGATGAAAGGAGAGAAGCTTTCTTT
TRBV19	NA	TRBD1	TRBJ2-7	16	CASSPGPQGARNEQYF	TGTGCCAGTAGTCCCGGCCCGCAGGGGGCACGGAACGAGCAGTACTTC
TRBV14	NA	NA	TRBJ2-1	17	CASSQDPNRESYNEQFF	TGTGCCAGCAGCCAAGATCCTAACAGGGAATCCTACAATGAGCAGTTCTTC
TRBV5-1	NA	NA	TRBJ1-5	14	CASTDGGGGQPQHF	TGCGCCAGCACCGACGGGGGAGGGGGTCAGCCCCAGCATTTT
TRBV29-1	NA	NA	TRBJ2-1	14	CSVEVGESYNEQFF	TGCAGCGTTGAAGTAGGGGAGTCCTACAATGAGCAGTTCTTC
TRBV13	NA	TRBD1	TRBJ1-2	14	CASSSDRVGYGYTF	TGTGCCAGCAGCTCGGACAGGGTTGGATATGGCTACACCTTC
TRBV27	NA	NA	TRBJ1-5	16	CASSEGTAYSNQPQHF	TGTGCCAGCAGCGAAGGGACCGCGTATAGCAATCAGCCCCAGCATTTT
TRBV30	few	NA	TRBJ1-1	15	CAWIYGATRDTEAFF	TGTGCCTGGATTTATGGGGCCACAAGGGACACTGAAGCTTTCTTT
TRBV6-1	NA	TRBD2	TRBJ2-3	15	CASTEVASGKDTQYF	TGTGCCAGCACTGAGGTGGCTAGCGGGAAGGATACGCAGTATTTT
TRBV6-5	few	TRBD1	TRBJ2-2	15	CASRQPGQGAGELFF	TGTGCCAGCAGACAACCGGGACAGGGAGCCGGGGAGCTGTTTTTT